This T cell receptor beta chain was captured in a study of chemoradiotherapy in HPV16-positive cancers. Produced via immunoSEQ multiplex PCR; TCRdb's table is partial and in-frame only. The sample shows about 21,000 clones, approximately 84% of them seen only once. The CDR3 covers 16 residues. Germline CDR1 SGHVS, CDR2 FNYEAQ. With 0 bases clipped from V and 7 bases from J, the junction kept 4 bases outside the gene matches. The starting material was blood, obtained from a patient who underwent chemoradiotherapy. The receptor comes from a human donor with HPV-associated anogenital cancer. The chain couples TRBV7-6 to TRBJ1-6; 9 bases are a match to TRBD1. CDR3 in DNA: TGTGCCAGCAGCTTAGCATTGGGACAGGGAAATTCACCCCTCCACTTT. Its translation: CASSLALGQGNSPLHF. Full variable domain (outside the CDR3, taken from reference TRBV7-6 and TRBJ1-6): GAGVSQSPRYKVTKRGQDVALRCDPISGHVSLYWYRQALGQGPEFLTYFNYEAQQDKSGLPNDRFSAERPEGSISTLTIQRTEQRDSAMYRCASSLALGQGNSPLHFGNGTRLTVT.